This passage covers 4 T cell receptor beta chains from one sample sequenced in a study of blood T cell repertoires in COVID-19. Assay used: immunoSEQ multiplex PCR; TCRdb lists only in-frame clones, some missing. This table holds some 130,000 clones, roughly 80% found once. Sample: peripheral blood. These receptors were obtained from a woman older than 75 with acute or convalescent COVID-19.

This sequence joins TRBV2 and TRBJ1-4, with D possibly matching TRBD1 (6 bases). Trimming took 4 bases from V and 7 from J, leaving 16 bases between them. Germline lookup yields CDR1 SNHLY and CDR2 FYNNEI. The CDR3 loop spans 15 amino acids. CDR3 residues: CASSVALVGGEKLFF. CDR3 sequence (DNA): TGTGCCAGCAGTGTGGCGCTGGTAGGGGGTGAAAAACTGTTTTTT.

The sample holds one count of this clone. The rearrangement uses TRBV19 and TRBJ1-1, with D maybe TRBD1 (6 bases). V was cut by 5 bases and J by 11 bases, with 18 bases left in between. CDR3 length equals 13 residues. Per the germline V gene, CDR1 is LNHDA and CDR2 is SQIVND (reference sequence). The CDR3, as DNA: TGTGCCAGTAGTGTGACAGGCTATCTCGACGCTTTCTTT. Protein product: CASSVTGYLDAFF.

The V call is TRBV10-3, the J call TRBJ2-7, with 10 bases aligning to TRBD1. The germline V gene has CDR1 ENHRY and CDR2 SYGVKD. CDR3 length equals 14 residues. V shed 6 bases and J 5 bases; nucleotides not matched to a gene: 7. CDR3 coding DNA: TGTGCCATCAGCGTGACAGGGGGCAGAAACGAGCAGTACTTC. Translated: CAISVTGGRNEQYF.

This clone was counted a few times. V is TRBV30 and J is TRBJ2-3; 10 nucleotides agree with TRBD1. Germline V gene lookup returns CDR1 GTSNPN and CDR2 SVGIG (reference sequence). CDR3 size: 15 residues. V lost 3 bases, J lost 3 bases, and 6 bases stayed unmatched. The CDR3 protein is CAWSAGTGETDTQYF. The DNA for the CDR3 is TGTGCCTGGAGCGCCGGGACAGGGGAAACAGATACGCAGTATTTT.